The 29 T cell receptor beta chains listed next were all sequenced from one sample in a study of blood T cell repertoires in COVID-19. Method: immunoSEQ multiplex PCR; TCRdb's copy keeps in-frame clones and lacks some. Of roughly 73,000 clones listed, more than 75% are singletons. Sequencing was performed on peripheral blood. The origin of the receptors is a human donor in a cohort sampled during active COVID-19.

The chain's CDR3 is CASNREFSDTQYF. The DNA of the CDR3 is TGTGCCAGCAACCGGGAGTTTTCAGATACGCAGTATTTT. The chain has TRBV28 and TRBJ2-3, with TRBD2 as a possible D gene (6 bases). Between the trimmed V and J ends, which lost 7 bases and 4 bases, there was a span of 12 bases. CDR3 size: 13 residues. Germline assignment: CDR1 MDHEN and CDR2 SYDVKM.

The chain carries TRBV10-2 and TRBJ2-1; a weak D match, TRBD2 (6 bases). Trimming cost V 3 bases and J 5 bases, with 11 bases left between them. The germline gives CDR1 WSHSY, CDR2 SAAADI. The CDR3 spans 14 residues. The CDR3 loop reads CASSDGSRNNEQFF. In DNA, the CDR3 is TGCGCCAGCAGTGACGGGAGCCGAAACAATGAGCAGTTCTTC.

This chain joins TRBV11-2 and TRBJ2-1; D is perhaps TRBD2 (6 bases). This CDR3 is 15 amino acids long. Germline CDR1 reads SGHAT; CDR2 reads FQNNGV. V was pared by 2 bases and J by 7 bases, with 15 bases between. CDR3 sequence (DNA): TGTGCCAGCAGCTTACTGGCGGGGTCTGGAAATGAGCAGTTCTTC. This encodes CASSLLAGSGNEQFF.

This chain connects TRBV4-2 to TRBJ2-2; 8 bases are shared with TRBD2. CDR1 and CDR2 (germline): LGHNA, YNFKEQ. The V and J ends lost 0 bases and 1 base, in that order; junction bases with no gene match: 4. The CDR3 consists of 17 residues. The CDR3 loop reads CASSQEPGLVNTGELFF. The CDR3 DNA is TGTGCCAGCAGCCAAGAACCGGGACTAGTGAACACCGGGGAGCTGTTTTTT.

J is TRBJ2-7 and V is TRBV4-1; 8 bases map to TRBD1. The germline CDR1 and CDR2 sequences are MGHRA and YSYEKL. The J segment lost 3 bases and the V segment lost 5 bases, leaving 6 bases of the junction unmatched. The CDR3 length is 14 residues. CDR3 residues: CASSETGENYEQYF. The CDR3 bases are TGCGCCAGCAGCGAGACAGGGGAAAACTACGAGCAGTACTTC.

V usage is TRBV5-1 and J usage is TRBJ1-5; TRBD1 agrees at 12 bases. This CDR3 region has 16 residues. The trim removed 0 bases at V and 5 bases at J, leaving 3 bases unmatched. Germline lookup yields CDR1 SGHRS and CDR2 YFSETQ. The CDR3 nucleotides read TGCGCCAGCAGCTTGGCCGGGACAGGGGGCGATCAGCCCCAGCATTTT. Residues: CASSLAGTGGDQPQHF.

The chain is built from TRBV7-8 and TRBJ1-6; 9 bases line up with TRBD1. Unmatched junction bases numbered 3, after V lost 0 bases and J lost 6 bases. Germline CDR1 SGHVS, CDR2 FQNEAQ. CDR3 length equals 16 residues. The CDR3 reads CASSLATGGGNSPLHF. The CDR3 DNA follows: TGTGCCAGCAGCTTAGCAACAGGGGGCGGTAATTCACCCCTCCACTTT.

The chain combines TRBV5-1 with TRBJ1-5; the D is unclear. Germline V gene data show CDR1 as SGHRS and CDR2 as YFSETQ. The CDR3 length is 15 residues. V lost 0 bases, J lost 1 base, and 8 bases lay in between. The CDR3 DNA is TGCGCCAGCAGCTTGGTCCCGGGAAGCAATCAGCCCCAGCATTTT. Its protein is CASSLVPGSNQPQHF.

Only a few counts were recorded for this clone. This chain uses TRBV30 with TRBJ1-2; 10 positions match TRBD1. This CDR3 has 14 residues. Germline V gene data show CDR1 as GTSNPN and CDR2 as SVGIG (reference sequence). The trim removed 0 bases at V and 7 bases at J, leaving 5 bases unmatched. The CDR3 DNA sequence: TGTGCCTGGAGTGTAATCGGGACAGGGGTTGGCTACACCTTC. This gives the protein CAWSVIGTGVGYTF.

The chain links TRBV28 to TRBJ2-7; D may be TRBD2 (5 bases). The CDR3 runs 14 residues. Germline CDR1 MDHEN, CDR2 SYDVKM. V gave up 2 bases and J gave up 0 bases, with 8 bases separating them. For the CDR3, the DNA is TGTGCCAGCAGTTTACGGGGTAACTCCTACGAGCAGTACTTC. Encoded protein: CASSLRGNSYEQYF.

CDR3 sequence: CASSHGSNEQFF. The CDR3, as DNA: TGTGCCAGCAGCCACGGGAGCAATGAGCAGTTCTTC. The V gene is TRBV11-2, the J gene TRBJ2-1, with a possible D match to TRBD2 (6 bases). Trimming shortened V by 5 bases and J by 6 bases, and 8 bases separated the two germline ends. Germline V CDR1 and CDR2: SGHAT, FQNNGV. The CDR3 spans 12 residues.

The table lists this clone with a few counts. Other nucleotide sequences from this sample produce the same CDR3. J is TRBJ1-6 and V is TRBV3-1 (or the pseudogene TRBV3-2), with 8 bases matching TRBD1. The CDR3 spans 14 residues. CDR1 and CDR2 (germline): LGHDT, YNNKEL (reference sequence). J was trimmed by 9 bases and V by 1 base; bases with no gene match: 2. The DNA of the CDR3 is TGTGCCAGCAGCCAAGGACAGGGGAGTTCACCCCTCCACTTT. It is translated as CASSQGQGSSPLHF.

The chain recombines TRBV10-2 with TRBJ2-5; 10 positions agree with TRBD2. The J segment lost 3 bases and the V segment lost 7 bases, leaving 2 bases of the junction unmatched. This CDR3 has 13 amino acids. The germline V gene has CDR1 WSHSY and CDR2 SAAADI. CDR3 region: CASTLAGEETQYF. The CDR3, as DNA: TGCGCCAGCACCCTAGCGGGGGAAGAGACCCAGTACTTC.

The chain joins TRBV30 to TRBJ2-7; tentatively, D is TRBD2 (5 bases). CDR1 is GTSNPN, CDR2 SVGIG, per germline (reference sequence). The CDR3 runs to 16 residues. Trimming removed 0 bases from V and 0 bases from J, with 15 bases in between. Written as DNA, the CDR3 is TGTGCCTGGAGTGTAGATATACAGCGGACCTCCTACGAGCAGTACTTC. Protein: CAWSVDIQRTSYEQYF.

The chain combines TRBV7-2 with TRBJ2-6; unclear D gene. The CDR3 sequence is 15 residues long. The V gene lost 8 bases and the J gene lost 0 bases, with 11 bases spanning the gap. The V gene's germline CDR1 is SGHTA and CDR2 FQGNSA. The CDR3 protein is CASGRSFSGANVLTF. The CDR3, as DNA: TGTGCCAGCGGCAGGTCCTTCTCTGGGGCCAACGTCCTGACTTTC.

The CDR3 protein is CASKLPNYGYTF. In DNA, the CDR3 is TGTGCCAGCAAACTCCCTAACTATGGCTACACCTTC. The chain combines TRBV6-6 with TRBJ1-2; no firm D call. Germline V gene sequence: CDR1 MNHNY, CDR2 SVGAGI (reference sequence). Trimming left V 7 bases short and J 0 bases short, with 6 bases between. The CDR3 is 12 residues long.

As to this clone: Other DNA sequences in the sample encode the same CDR3. The rearrangement links TRBV6-5 to TRBJ2-7; D is perhaps TRBD1 (5 bases). This CDR3 has 13 residues. V was clipped by 2 bases and J by 1 base, with 6 bases between them. CDR1 is MNHEY and CDR2 is SVGAGI in the germline V gene. The CDR3 is CASSYRGSYEQYF. The CDR3 nucleotides read TGTGCCAGCAGTTACAGGGGTTCCTACGAGCAGTACTTC.

V is TRBV27 and J is TRBJ2-2; maybe TRBD1 (5 bases). Looked up from germline, CDR1 is MNHEY and CDR2 is SMNVEV (reference sequence). The CDR3 is made up of 14 amino acids. V lost 6 bases, J lost 6 bases, and 14 bases lay in between. CDR3 coding DNA: TGTGCCAGCAGGAGTCAGGGAAGGGCCGGGGAGCTGTTTTTT. Translated, it gives CASRSQGRAGELFF.

This chain joins TRBV6-5 and TRBJ2-5; perhaps TRBD2 as D (6 bases). CDR3 size: 13 residues. V was shortened by 2 bases and J by 2 bases, with 6 bases between the two germline ends. Germline loops: CDR1 MNHEY, CDR2 SVGAGI. The CDR3 region has the DNA TGTGCCAGCAGTTACGGAGGGCAAGAGACCCAGTACTTC. The encoded protein is CASSYGGQETQYF.

This clone was observed a handful of times. The chain joins TRBV7-8 to TRBJ2-7, with D perhaps matching TRBD1 (6 bases). CDR3 length: 14 residues. V lost 5 bases to trimming and J lost 6 bases, with 17 bases between them. Germline assignment: CDR1 SGHVS and CDR2 FQNEAQ. Here the CDR3 reads CASSLTGFSGEQYF. The CDR3 DNA reads as TGTGCCAGCAGCCTCACAGGGTTCTCGGGCGAGCAGTACTTC.

The V gene is TRBV7-7, the J gene TRBJ2-1; 10 bases line up with TRBD2. Losses at the gene ends were 4 bases for V and 5 bases for J; bases not matched to a gene: 8. Per the germline V gene, CDR1 is SSHAT and CDR2 is FNYEAQ (reference sequence). The CDR3 is 16 amino acids. The CDR3 region is CASSSSLAGGDNEQFF. CDR3 nucleotides: TGTGCCAGCAGCTCCTCTTTAGCGGGAGGCGACAATGAGCAGTTCTTC.

The chain recombines TRBV30 with TRBJ1-1, with D unresolved. The CDR3 runs to 13 residues. Trimming took 3 bases from V and 1 from J, leaving 9 bases between them. Germline V gene lookup returns CDR1 GTSNPN and CDR2 SVGIG (reference sequence). As DNA, the CDR3 is TGTGCCTGGAGGCCCGGGAAGAACACTGAAGCTTTCTTT. This encodes CAWRPGKNTEAFF.

The chain links TRBV5-4 to TRBJ2-3; TRBD2 agrees at 9 bases. V shed 0 bases, J shed 3 bases, and the junction held 5 bases outside the gene matches. In germline, CDR1 is SGHNT, CDR2 YYREEE (reference sequence). The CDR3 runs 16 residues. The CDR3 region is CASSLAGLATTDTQYF. CDR3 nucleotides: TGTGCCAGCAGCTTGGCGGGACTAGCTACTACAGATACGCAGTATTTT.

The chain couples TRBV6-1 to TRBJ2-7; possible D gene TRBD2, 5 bases. CDR3 size: 13 residues. Between the trimmed V and J ends, which lost 3 bases and 6 bases, there was a span of 12 bases. Per germline, CDR1 MNHNS and CDR2 SASEGT. CDR3 DNA sequence: TGTGCCAGCAGTGACCCGGGGAGAGGCGAGCAGTACTTC. Encoded protein: CASSDPGRGEQYF.

V and J are TRBV28 and TRBJ1-1; weak D call: TRBD1 (5 bases). Deletions cut 6 bases from V and 1 base from J, with 18 bases between. The CDR3 sequence is 16 residues long. Germline loops: CDR1 MDHEN, CDR2 SYDVKM. The CDR3 spells CASSPRGELSNTEAFF. CDR3 in DNA: TGTGCCAGCAGCCCTCGGGGGGAGTTGTCGAACACTGAAGCTTTCTTT. Full variable domain (missing parts from reference TRBV28 and TRBJ1-1): DVKVTQSSRYLVKRTGEKVFLECVQDMDHENMFWYRQDPGLGLRLIYFSYDVKMKEKGDIPEGYSVSREKKERFSLILESASTNQTSMYLCASSPRGELSNTEAFFGQGTRLTVV.

The chain uses TRBV6-5 and TRBJ2-3; D gene unclear. Trimming removed 7 bases at V and 0 bases at J, with 14 bases between. The CDR3 is 15 amino acids. CDR1 is MNHEY and CDR2 is SVGAGI in the germline V gene. The CDR3 DNA follows: TGTGCCAGCACCCTTCCGACTCTGAGCACAGATACGCAGTATTTT. This translates into CASTLPTLSTDTQYF.

This clone is a singleton in its sample. The gene calls are TRBV6-5 and TRBJ2-2; 7 bases map to TRBD1. V gave up 7 bases and J gave up 4 bases; unmatched junction bases: 9. CDR1 is MNHEY and CDR2 is SVGAGI in the germline V gene. The CDR3 loop spans 15 amino acids. The CDR3 DNA reads as TGTGCCAGCACCCGAATGGGACAGCGCACCGGGGAGCTGTTTTTT. It codes for CASTRMGQRTGELFF.

This clone was found a few times. V and J are TRBV21-1 and TRBJ1-5; TRBD1 is the table's D call, not checked against the DNA. TRBV21-1 is noted as a pseudogene. The CDR3 covers 17 residues. The CDR3 is CASSNTGNFDPNQPQHF. The CDR3 nucleotides read TGTGCCAGCAGCAACACAGGGAATTTCGATCCCAATCAGCCCCAGCATTTT.

The chain uses TRBV19 and TRBJ2-4, with TRBD2 identical over 12 bases. The CDR3 consists of 17 residues. Germline V gene data show CDR1 as LNHDA and CDR2 as SQIVND (reference sequence). Trimming at V came to 4 bases and at J to 2 bases, leaving 6 bases not matched to a gene. CDR3 residues: CASSTQGTSGPKNIQYF. The DNA for the CDR3 is TGTGCCAGTAGTACCCAAGGGACTAGCGGGCCCAAAAACATTCAGTACTTC.